This TCR beta chain was sequenced during a study of T cell responses to AZD1222 COVID-19 vaccine. Study-level findings and limits: Close to half of spike-specific TCRs reportedly recognize unmutated variant regions.

V was clipped by 5 bases and J by 4 bases; unmatched bases: 8. The CDR3 runs 14 residues. Germline V gives CDR1 SQVTM, CDR2 ANQGSEA. To note about this clone: Its antigen is not identified.

Second doses that came at about 4 or about 12 weeks were put together. Measured with immunoSEQ multiplex PCR; TCRdb has only the in-frame clones, and not every one. This table holds 89,000 or so clones, around 93% found once. This clonotype originated in an adult who received the AZD1222 COVID-19 vaccine. J is TRBJ1-1 and V is TRBV29-1; 9 bases are a match to TRBD1. Sequencing used peripheral blood, obtained 28 days after the second AZD1222 dose. Here the CDR3 reads CSVRLDRGGTEAFF. The CDR3 DNA reads TGCAGCGTTCGACTGGACAGGGGTGGCACTGAAGCTTTCTTT.